This entry is about one T cell receptor beta chain. One base away lies a much larger clone, so this may be a sequencing read error. The data originate from a study of early T cells in non-severe SARS-CoV-2 infection. Trimming took off 7 bases at V and 5 bases at J, with 12 bases between the two ends. The CDR3 consists of 12 residues. The V gene's germline CDR1 is SGDLS and CDR2 YYNGEE. TCRdb ran MiXCR on the 5' RACE reads and lists one entry per CDR3 protein. Altogether roughly 80,000 distinct CDR3 sequences are present, about 10% being singletons, with the ten largest covering more than 10%. Sequencing was performed on whole blood, taken at baseline. This chain links TRBV9 with TRBJ2-5; TRBD1 might be the D (5 bases). This TCR derives from an adult who was a healthcare worker with PCR-confirmed SARS-CoV-2 infection or an uninfected control (not recorded which). This CDR3 is CASGANRETQYF. CDR3 nucleotides: TGTGCCAGCGGCGCAAACAGGGAGACCCAGTACTTC.